Listed here is a single TCR beta chain. Per germline, CDR1 MGHRA and CDR2 YSYEKL. This CDR3 spans 17 amino acids. Trimming pared 0 bases from V and 1 base from J, leaving 13 bases between. The data are from a study of blood T cell repertoires in COVID-19. This table comes from immunoSEQ multiplex PCR, and its TCRdb copy is limited to in-frame clones, with some not included. The data show about 240,000 clones, with roughly 90% seen just once and more than 6% held by the top ten. The specimen was peripheral blood. The clonotype comes from a man in his sixties who had recovered from COVID-19. This chain links TRBV4-1 with TRBJ2-4, with D possibly TRBD2 on 6 matching bases. The CDR3 sequence: CASSQDSAGGAKNIQYF. The CDR3, as DNA: TGCGCCAGCAGCCAAGATTCCGCTGGGGGGGCCAAAAACATTCAGTACTTC.